The present T cell receptor beta chain was sequenced within a study of blood T cell repertoires in COVID-19. Participants were aged about 18 to 100 years from about 25 US areas. The study assigned cohorts using participant-reported clinical history. Sequencing used immunoSEQ multiplex PCR; TCRdb keeps in-frame clones, though not all of them. The sample yields about 500,000 clones, 75% to 90% seen once. The sequenced sample consisted of PBMCs or T cells enriched from blood (not recorded which). This clonotype originated in a woman under 30 who had recovered from COVID-19.

CDR3 sequence: CASSPPSGGPNSPLHF. Written as DNA, the CDR3 is TGCGCCAGCAGCCCGCCCTCCGGGGGACCCAATTCACCCCTCCACTTT. J is TRBJ1-6 and V is TRBV4-1, with D possibly being TRBD1 (5 bases). V was cut by 4 bases and J by 7 bases, with 17 bases left in between. Germline V gives CDR1 MGHRA, CDR2 YSYEKL. The CDR3 sequence is 16 residues long.